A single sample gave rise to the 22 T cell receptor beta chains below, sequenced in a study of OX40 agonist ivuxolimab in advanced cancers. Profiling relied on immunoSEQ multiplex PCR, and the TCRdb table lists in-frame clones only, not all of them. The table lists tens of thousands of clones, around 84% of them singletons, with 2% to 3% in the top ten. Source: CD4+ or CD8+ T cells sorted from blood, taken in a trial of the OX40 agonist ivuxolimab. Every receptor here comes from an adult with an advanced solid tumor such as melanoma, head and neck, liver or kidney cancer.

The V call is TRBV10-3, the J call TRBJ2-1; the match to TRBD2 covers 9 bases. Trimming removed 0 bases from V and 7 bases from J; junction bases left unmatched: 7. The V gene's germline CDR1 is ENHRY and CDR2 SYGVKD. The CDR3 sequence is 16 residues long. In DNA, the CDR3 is TGTGCCATCAGTGAGTCGGTCGGTAGCGGGGGTAATGAGCAGTTCTTC. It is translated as CAISESVGSGGNEQFF.

The CDR3 DNA sequence: TGTGCCAGCTCACCACAGGGGGCGGGACCCTACAATGAGCAGTTCTTC. Protein product: CASSPQGAGPYNEQFF. The V gene is TRBV18, the J gene TRBJ2-1; D is possibly TRBD1 (7 bases). Trimming cost V 1 base and J 2 bases, with 12 bases left between them. Germline assignment: CDR1 KGHSH and CDR2 LQKENI. The CDR3 spans 16 residues.

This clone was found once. CDR3 bases: TGTGCCAGCTTCAAAGGGGGCCCGAATGAAAAACTGTTTTTT. Its translation is CASFKGGPNEKLFF. The chain recombines TRBV18 with TRBJ1-4; 7 bases match TRBD1. V lost 7 bases to trimming and J lost 5 bases; unmatched junction nucleotides: 7. This CDR3 region has 14 residues. Per the germline V gene, CDR1 is KGHSH and CDR2 is LQKENI.

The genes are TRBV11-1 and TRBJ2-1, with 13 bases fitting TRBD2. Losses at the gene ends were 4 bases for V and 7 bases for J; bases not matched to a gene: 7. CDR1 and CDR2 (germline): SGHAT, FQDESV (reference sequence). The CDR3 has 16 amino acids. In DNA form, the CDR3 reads TGTGCCAGCAGCTCAACACTAGCGGGGGGGGAGAATGAGCAGTTCTTC. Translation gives CASSSTLAGGENEQFF.

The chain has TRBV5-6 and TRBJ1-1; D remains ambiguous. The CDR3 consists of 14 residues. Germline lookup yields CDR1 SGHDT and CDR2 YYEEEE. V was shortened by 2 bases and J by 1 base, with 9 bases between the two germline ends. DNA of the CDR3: TGTGCCAGCAGCTTCGGGGTAACGAACACTGAAGCTTTCTTT. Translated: CASSFGVTNTEAFF. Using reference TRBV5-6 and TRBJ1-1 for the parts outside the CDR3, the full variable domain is DAGVTQSPTHLIKTRGQQVTLRCSPKSGHDTVSWYQQALGQGPQFIFQYYEEEERQRGNFPDRFSGHQFPNYSSELNVNALLLGDSALYLCASSFGVTNTEAFFGQGTRLTVV.

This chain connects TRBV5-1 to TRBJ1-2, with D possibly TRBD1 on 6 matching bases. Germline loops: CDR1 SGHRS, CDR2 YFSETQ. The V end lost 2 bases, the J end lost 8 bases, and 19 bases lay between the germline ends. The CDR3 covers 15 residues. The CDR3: CASSFDPQGAGGYTF. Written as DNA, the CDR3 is TGCGCCAGCAGCTTCGACCCACAGGGCGCCGGAGGCTACACCTTC.

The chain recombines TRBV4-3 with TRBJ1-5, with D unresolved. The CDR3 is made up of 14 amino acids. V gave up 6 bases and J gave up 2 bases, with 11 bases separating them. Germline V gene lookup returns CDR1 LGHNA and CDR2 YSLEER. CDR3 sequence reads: CASRAHLGNQPQHF. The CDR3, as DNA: TGCGCCAGCAGAGCGCATTTGGGCAATCAGCCCCAGCATTTT.

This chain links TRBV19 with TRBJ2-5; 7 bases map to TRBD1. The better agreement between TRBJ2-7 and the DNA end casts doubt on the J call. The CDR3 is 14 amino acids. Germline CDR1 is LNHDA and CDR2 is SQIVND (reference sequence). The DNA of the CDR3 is TGTGCCAGTAGTACGCAGGGGGTGAACTACGAGCAGTACTTC. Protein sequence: CASSTQGVNYEQYF.

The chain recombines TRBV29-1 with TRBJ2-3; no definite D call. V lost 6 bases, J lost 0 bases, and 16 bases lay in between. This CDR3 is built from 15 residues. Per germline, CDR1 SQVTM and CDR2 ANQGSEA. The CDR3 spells CSVQSEAASTDTQYF. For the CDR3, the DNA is TGCAGCGTCCAGTCAGAGGCAGCCAGCACAGATACGCAGTATTTT.

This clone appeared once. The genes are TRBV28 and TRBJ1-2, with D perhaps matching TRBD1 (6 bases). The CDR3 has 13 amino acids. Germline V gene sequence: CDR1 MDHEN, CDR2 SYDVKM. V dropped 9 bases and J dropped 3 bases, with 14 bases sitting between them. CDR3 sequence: CASQGWGDYGYTF. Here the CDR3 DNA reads TGTGCCAGTCAGGGGTGGGGTGACTATGGCTACACCTTC.

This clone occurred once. The CDR3 DNA sequence: TGCGCCAGCAGCCAAACAGGCCCCGGGGAGCTGTTTTTT. The encoded protein is CASSQTGPGELFF. This rearrangement joins TRBV4-3 to TRBJ2-2; D possibly corresponds to TRBD1 (5 bases). V was trimmed by 2 bases and J by 6 bases, leaving 7 bases between them. CDR1 and CDR2 from the germline V gene are LGHNA and YSLEER. This CDR3 region has 13 residues.

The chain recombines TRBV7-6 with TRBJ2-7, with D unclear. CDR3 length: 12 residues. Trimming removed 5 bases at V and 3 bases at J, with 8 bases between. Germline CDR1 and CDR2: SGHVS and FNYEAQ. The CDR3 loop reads CASSSYSYEQYF. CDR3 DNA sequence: TGTGCCAGCAGCAGCTACAGCTACGAGCAGTACTTC.

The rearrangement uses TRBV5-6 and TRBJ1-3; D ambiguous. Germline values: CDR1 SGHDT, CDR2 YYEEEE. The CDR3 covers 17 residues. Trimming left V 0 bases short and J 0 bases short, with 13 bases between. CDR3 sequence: CASSLEVGAFSGNTIYF. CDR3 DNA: TGTGCCAGCAGCTTGGAAGTCGGTGCGTTCTCTGGAAACACCATATATTTT.

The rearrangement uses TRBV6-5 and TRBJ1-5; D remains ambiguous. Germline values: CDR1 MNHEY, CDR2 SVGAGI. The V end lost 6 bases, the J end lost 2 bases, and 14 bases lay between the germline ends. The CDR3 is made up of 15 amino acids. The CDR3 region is CASSNLASGNQPQHF. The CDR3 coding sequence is TGTGCCAGCAGCAACCTAGCGAGCGGCAATCAGCCCCAGCATTTT.

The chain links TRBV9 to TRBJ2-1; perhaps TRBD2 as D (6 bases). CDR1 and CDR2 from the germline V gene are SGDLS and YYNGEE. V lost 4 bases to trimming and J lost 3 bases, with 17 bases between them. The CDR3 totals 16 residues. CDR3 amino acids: CASSPLMGGVYNEQFF. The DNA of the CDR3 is TGTGCCAGCAGCCCCTTGATGGGCGGGGTCTACAATGAGCAGTTCTTC. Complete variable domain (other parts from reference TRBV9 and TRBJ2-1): DSGVTQTPKHLITATGQRVTLRCSPRSGDLSVYWYQQSLDQGLQFLIQYYNGEERAKGNILERFSAQQFPDLHSELNLSSLELGDSALYFCASSPLMGGVYNEQFFGPGTRLTVL.

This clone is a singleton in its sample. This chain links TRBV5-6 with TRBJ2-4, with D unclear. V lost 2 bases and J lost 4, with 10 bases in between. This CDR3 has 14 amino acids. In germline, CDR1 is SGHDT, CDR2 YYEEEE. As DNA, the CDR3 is TGTGCCAGCAGCTTCAACACTGGTAAAAACATTCAGTACTTC. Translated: CASSFNTGKNIQYF. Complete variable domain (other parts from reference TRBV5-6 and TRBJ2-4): DAGVTQSPTHLIKTRGQQVTLRCSPKSGHDTVSWYQQALGQGPQFIFQYYEEEERQRGNFPDRFSGHQFPNYSSELNVNALLLGDSALYLCASSFNTGKNIQYFGAGTRLSVL.

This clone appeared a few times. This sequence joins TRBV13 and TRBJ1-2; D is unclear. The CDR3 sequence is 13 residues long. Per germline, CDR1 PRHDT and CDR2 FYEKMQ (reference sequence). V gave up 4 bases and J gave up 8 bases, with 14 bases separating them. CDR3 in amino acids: CASSWEGERGYTF. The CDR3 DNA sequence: TGTGCCAGCAGCTGGGAGGGAGAGCGGGGCTACACCTTC.

CDR3 sequence (DNA): TGTGCCAGCAGTTACCAGGAGCGATACGAGCAGTACTTC. It yields the protein CASSYQERYEQYF. The chain is built from TRBV6-6 and TRBJ2-7; D gene ambiguous. Germline values: CDR1 MNHNY, CDR2 SVGAGI (reference sequence). The CDR3 has 13 amino acids. V shed 2 bases and J shed 4 bases, with 9 bases lying between them.

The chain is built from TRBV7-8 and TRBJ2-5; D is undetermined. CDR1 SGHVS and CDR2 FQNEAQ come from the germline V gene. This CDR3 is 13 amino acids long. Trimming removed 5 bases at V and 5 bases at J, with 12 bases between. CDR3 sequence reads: CASSERLAETQYF. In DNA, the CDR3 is TGTGCCAGCAGCGAGCGTTTAGCCGAGACCCAGTACTTC.

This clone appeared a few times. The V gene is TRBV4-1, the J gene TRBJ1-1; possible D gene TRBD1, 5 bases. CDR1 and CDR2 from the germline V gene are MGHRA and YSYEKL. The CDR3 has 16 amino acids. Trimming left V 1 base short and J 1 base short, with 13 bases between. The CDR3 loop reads CASSQGKGPSNTEAFF. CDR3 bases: TGCGCCAGCAGCCAAGGAAAGGGGCCGTCGAACACTGAAGCTTTCTTT.

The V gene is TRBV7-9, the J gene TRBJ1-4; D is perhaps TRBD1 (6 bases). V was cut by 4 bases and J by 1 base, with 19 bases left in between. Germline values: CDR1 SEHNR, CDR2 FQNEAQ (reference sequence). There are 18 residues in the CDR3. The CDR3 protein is CASSSGQRLRGTNEKLFF. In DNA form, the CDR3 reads TGTGCCAGCAGCTCCGGACAGCGCCTGAGGGGAACTAATGAAAAACTGTTTTTT.

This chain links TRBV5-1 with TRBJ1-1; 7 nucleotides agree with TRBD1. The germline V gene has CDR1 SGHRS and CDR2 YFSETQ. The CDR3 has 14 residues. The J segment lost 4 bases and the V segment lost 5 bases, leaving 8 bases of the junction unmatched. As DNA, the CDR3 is TGCGCCAGCAGACGAGGGGCAGGGGGCACTGAAGCTTTCTTT. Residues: CASRRGAGGTEAFF. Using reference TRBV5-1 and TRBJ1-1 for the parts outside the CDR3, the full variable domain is KAGVTQTPRYLIKTRGQQVTLSCSPISGHRSVSWYQQTPGQGLQFLFEYFSETQRNKGNFPGRFSGRQFSNSRSEMNVSTLELGDSALYLCASRRGAGGTEAFFGQGTRLTVV.